This T cell receptor (beta chain) was identified during a study of patients and donors after allogeneic stem cell transplantation (dated by TCRdb to the early 2020s). Receptors were amplified or captured by RT-PCR. Sequencing relied on a NextSeq 550. The public reads were reanalyzed by TCRdb: fastp trimming at Q25, MiXCR alignment, in-frame beta chains only. Each CDR3 protein gets just one entry, which takes the most common genes and DNA from the rows behind it. The sample table shows some 960,000 distinct CDR3 sequences, and under 20% are seen once. The top ten hold under 6.5% of the sample. The CDR3, cysteine through phenylalanine, is 14 amino acids long. CDR3 DNA is the only sequence kept; it has 42 bases, read in frame from the first base. CDR1 and CDR2, looked up from the germline V gene (reference sequence), are DFQATT and SNEGSKA. Germline trimming: 5 bases from V, 3 bases from J; junction bases outside gene matches: 5.

This clonotype was observed a handful of times. Its antigen has not been determined. The record has no base qualities; no much larger clone is one base away. The rearrangement combines TRBV20-1 with TRBJ2-3; TRBD2 aligns with 10 central bases. This TCR derives from a human donor who was either an allogeneic HSCT recipient or a stem cell or donor lymphocyte infusion donor (not recorded which). It is not recorded whose cells these are; they may come from a transplant donor. The sequenced sample was blood, either unsorted or a sorted T cell fraction (not recorded which). The CDR3 is CSAPSSGGTDTQYF. The DNA reads as follows: TGCAGTGCTCCCTCTAGCGGGGGTACAGATACGCAGTATTTT.